The 14 T cell receptor beta chains below were found in one sample sequenced in a study of T cell repertoires in cytomegalovirus infection. What these receptors recognize is not known. One entry per CDR3 protein, called by TCRdb with MiXCR from the reads. The sample includes fewer than 85,000 distinct CDR3 sequences, about half of them seen just once. The sequencing used CD8+ T cells from cultured PBMCs, collected from culture after CMV antigen stimulation. The receptors derive from a human donor in good health (CMV status not recorded). Some clones in this sample may be carry-over from other donors' samples.

This clonotype was seen a handful of times. CDR3 region: CAWWGLAGVYTGELFF. The CDR3 DNA is TGTGCCTGGTGGGGACTAGCGGGAGTGTATACCGGGGAGCTGTTTTTT. The chain is built from TRBV30 and TRBJ2-2; 14 positions match TRBD2. The CDR3 has 16 amino acids. V gave up 5 bases and J gave up 5 bases; unmatched junction bases: 7. Germline CDR1 and CDR2: GTSNPN and SVGIG (reference sequence).

For this clonotype: At one boundary the junction diverges from the germline segment, which might be a read error. The chain couples TRBV7-7 to TRBJ2-1; D ambiguous. Germline V lookup: CDR1 SSHAT, CDR2 FNYEAQ (reference sequence). The CDR3 spans 14 residues. The CDR3 sequence is CASSPEVGWGEQFF. Here the CDR3 DNA reads TGTGCTAGCAGCCCAGAGGTGGGTTGGGGTGAGCAGTTCTTC.

This clonotype was observed a few times. The chain is built from TRBV28 and TRBJ2-5; D not resolved. CDR1 and CDR2 from the germline V gene are MDHEN and SYDVKM. The CDR3 runs 14 residues. The V end lost 5 bases, the J end lost 5 bases, and 15 bases lay between the germline ends. The CDR3 loop reads CASSQRGVDETQYF. The CDR3 DNA sequence: TGTGCCAGCAGTCAGCGTGGTGTGGACGAGACCCAGTACTTC.

The CDR3 here is CASSWAGKYQETQYF. The CDR3 DNA reads TGTGCCAGCAGTTGGGCAGGGAAGTACCAAGAGACCCAGTACTTC. The chain recombines TRBV27 with TRBJ2-5; D is perhaps TRBD1 (5 bases). The CDR3 runs 15 residues. V lost 4 bases and J 0 bases, leaving 12 bases between the germline ends. The germline V gene encodes CDR1 MNHEY and CDR2 SMNVEV (reference sequence).

This clonotype was observed a single time. CDR3 sequence reads: CASSSDRETGELFF. As DNA, the CDR3 is TGTGCCAGCAGCTCAGACCGGGAGACCGGGGAGCTGTTTTTT. The rearrangement links TRBV11-2 to TRBJ2-2; perhaps TRBD2 as D (6 bases). CDR1 is SGHAT and CDR2 is FQNNGV in the germline V gene. The CDR3 contains 14 residues. V gave up 4 bases and J gave up 5 bases, with 11 bases separating them.

This clonotype was counted a few times. The genes are TRBV12-3 or TRBV12-4 and TRBJ2-5, with D perhaps matching TRBD2 (6 bases). CDR3 size: 13 residues. CDR3 coding DNA: TGTGGCGAAGCGGAAGGCGGGGAAGAGACCCAGTACTTC. It translates to CGEAEGGEETQYF.

V gene TRBV11-3 combines with J gene TRBJ2-7; the D is unclear. The CDR3 sequence is 13 residues long. Trimming stripped 8 bases from V and 2 bases from J, with 13 bases between. Germline CDR1 and CDR2: SGHNT and YENEEA. In DNA form, the CDR3 reads TGTGCCAGCGGTACTAAGCCCCCCTACGAGCAGTACTTC. It yields the protein CASGTKPPYEQYF.

The chain has TRBV7-6 and TRBJ2-3, with 12 bases aligning to TRBD2. CDR1 is SGHVS and CDR2 is FNYEAQ in the germline V gene. The V gene end was trimmed by 6 bases and the J gene end by 1 base; junction bases not matched to a gene: 11. The CDR3 runs to 18 residues. The CDR3 is CASRTTSGRVRGTDTQYF. The CDR3 bases are TGTGCCAGCAGGACGACTAGCGGGAGAGTTCGGGGCACAGATACGCAGTATTTT.

This clonotype was counted between two and nine times. The gene calls are TRBV7-9 and TRBJ1-3; D is unresolved. The V end was cut by 10 bases, the J end by 4 bases, with 8 bases between. In germline, CDR1 is SEHNR, CDR2 FQNEAQ (reference sequence). The CDR3 contains 11 residues. The CDR3 sequence: CAIAPGNTIYF. In nucleotides, the CDR3 is TGTGCCATTGCACCAGGAAACACCATATATTTT.

This clonotype turned up a few times. The chain recombines TRBV6-5 with TRBJ2-3; no reliable D call. This CDR3 comprises 14 residues. Germline CDR1 and CDR2: MNHEY and SVGAGI. V was shortened by 6 bases and J by 0 bases, with 10 bases between the two germline ends. CDR3 coding DNA: TGTGCCAGCAGCGAGAGACGTAGCACAGATACGCAGTATTTT. Encoded protein: CASSERRSTDTQYF.

CDR3 in DNA: TGTGCCAGCAGTTTATCTCTTGCCACCGGGGAGCTGTTTTTT. It specifies CASSLSLATGELFF. The chain carries TRBV27 and TRBJ2-2; D gene ambiguous. CDR1 MNHEY and CDR2 SMNVEV come from the germline V gene (reference sequence). The CDR3 has 14 residues. V dropped 0 bases and J dropped 4 bases, with 6 bases sitting between them.

V is TRBV5-4 and J is TRBJ2-1; 8 nucleotides agree with TRBD1. The V segment lost 5 bases and the J segment 9 bases; nucleotides outside the gene matches: 13. This CDR3 has 15 residues. Germline CDR1 and CDR2: SGHNT and YYREEE (reference sequence). CDR3: CASSTPGTGAGEQFF. The DNA of the CDR3 is TGTGCCAGCAGTACCCCCGGGACAGGCGCGGGTGAGCAGTTCTTC.

This clonotype was seen a few times. The chain combines TRBV7-3 with TRBJ2-1; the match to TRBD1 covers 7 bases. The J segment lost 3 bases and the V segment lost 3 bases, leaving 5 bases of the junction unmatched. The CDR3 runs 15 residues. Germline lookup yields CDR1 SGHTA and CDR2 FQGTGA. The CDR3 region has the DNA TGTGCCAGCAGCTTCAGACAGGGAATCTACAATGAGCAGTTCTTC. Translation gives CASSFRQGIYNEQFF.

The chain recombines TRBV27 with TRBJ1-5; D gene ambiguous. Germline loops: CDR1 MNHEY, CDR2 SMNVEV (reference sequence). V was pared by 0 bases and J by 0 bases, with 9 bases between. There are 16 residues in the CDR3. In DNA form, the CDR3 reads TGTGCCAGCAGTTTATCAGGGAGATATAGCAATCAGCCCCAGCATTTT. This sequence encodes CASSLSGRYSNQPQHF.